These 17 T cell receptor beta chains were sequenced from one sample in a study of T cell repertoires in cytomegalovirus infection. Antigens of these TCRs are unknown. MiXCR, run by TCRdb on the reads, gives a single entry per CDR3 protein. The sample has approximately 910,000 distinct CDR3 sequences, about a third seen once; the top ten hold 11% to 15%. Source: cultured CD8+ T cells from PBMCs, taken from culture after CMV antigen stimulation. Receptor source: a human donor in good health (CMV status not recorded). Some clones in this sample may be carry-over from other donors' samples.

This clonotype came up once. The V gene is TRBV29-1, the J gene TRBJ1-1; D is possibly TRBD1 (5 bases). V was clipped by 7 bases and J by 4 bases, with 10 bases between them. CDR1 is SQVTM, CDR2 ANQGSEA, per germline. The CDR3 is made up of 11 amino acids. The chain's CDR3 is CSGTRGTEAFF. The DNA for the CDR3 is TGCAGCGGAACAAGGGGCACTGAAGCTTTCTTT.

Regarding this clonotype: The junction shows a germline mismatch at one end, possibly a read error. The CDR3 is CPDPTPYNSPLHF. CDR3 DNA: TGCCCGGATCCTACACCTTATAATTCACCCCTCCACTTT. The V and J genes are TRBV25-1 and TRBJ1-6; D gene unclear. The CDR3 is made up of 13 amino acids. Germline assignment: CDR1 MGHDK and CDR2 SYGVNS.

Only one count was recorded for this clonotype. The CDR3 DNA reads as TGCAGTGCTGGGACTAGGCGGACCGAAAGCTGGAGCTATGGCTACACCTTC. This codes for CSAGTRRTESWSYGYTF. The genes are TRBV20-1 and TRBJ1-2; a possible D gene is TRBD1 (5 bases). V was clipped by 5 bases and J by 4 bases, with 26 bases between them. CDR1 DFQATT and CDR2 SNEGSKA come from the germline V gene (reference sequence). The CDR3 totals 17 residues.

At least ten counts were recorded for this clonotype. The rearrangement links TRBV24-1 to TRBJ1-3; D unresolved. The CDR3 consists of 11 residues. Trimming took 8 bases from V and 4 from J, leaving 5 bases between them. CDR1 and CDR2 from the germline V gene are KGHDR and SFDVKD. CDR3 sequence: CATIGGNTIYF. DNA of the CDR3: TGTGCCACCATCGGAGGAAACACCATATATTTT.

The gene calls are TRBV6-6 and TRBJ1-1; the D gene is possibly TRBD1 (6 bases). The CDR3 covers 17 residues. Germline V gives CDR1 MNHNY, CDR2 SVGAGI (reference sequence). V lost 4 bases and J lost 4, with 22 bases in between. The CDR3 DNA is TGTGCCAGCAGTTTACAGGGAAGGGGCAGTGGTAGCACTGAAGCTTTCTTT. This translates into CASSLQGRGSGSTEAFF.

Many counts were recorded for this clonotype. J is TRBJ2-5 and V is TRBV7-2, with 14 bases that match TRBD2. Germline V CDR1 and CDR2: SGHTA, FQGNSA. The ends lost 5 bases at V and 5 bases at J; junction bases unmatched: 10. CDR3 length: 17 residues. CDR3 DNA sequence: TGTGCCAGCAGCCCCCGACTAGCGGGGGGGGAGGGGGAGACCCAGTACTTC. The encoded protein is CASSPRLAGGEGETQYF.

The chain combines TRBV5-5 with TRBJ2-1; D might be TRBD1 (5 bases). The germline gives CDR1 SGHKS, CDR2 YYEKEE (reference sequence). The CDR3 sequence is 16 residues long. Trimming pared 2 bases from V and 2 bases from J, leaving 14 bases between. CDR3 residues: CASSLDRTNPYNEQFF. The CDR3 DNA reads TGTGCCAGCAGCTTAGACAGAACCAACCCCTACAATGAGCAGTTCTTC.

The chain uses TRBV27 and TRBJ2-7; 7 bases are shared with TRBD1. The CDR3 runs to 15 residues. CDR1 is MNHEY, CDR2 SMNVEV, per germline (reference sequence). The junction had 11 bases not matched to a gene; V was cut back by 5 bases and J by 4 bases. The CDR3 reads CASSTTWTGNYEQYF. In nucleotides, the CDR3 is TGTGCCAGCAGTACAACTTGGACAGGAAATTACGAGCAGTACTTC.

This clonotype was recorded a few times. This rearrangement joins TRBV11-2 to TRBJ2-7, with TRBD1 identical over 7 bases. The CDR3 is made up of 16 amino acids. Losses at the gene ends were 4 bases for V and 2 bases for J; bases not matched to a gene: 11. Per germline, CDR1 SGHAT and CDR2 FQNNGV. For the CDR3, the DNA is TGTGCCAGCAGCTCTACAGGGGAGAGGTGGGCCTACGAGCAGTACGTC. Translation gives CASSSTGERWAYEQYV.

The chain employs TRBV7-3 and TRBJ2-3; 7 bases are shared with TRBD2. Germline lookup yields CDR1 SGHTA and CDR2 FQGTGA. With 4 bases clipped from V and 4 bases from J, the junction kept 5 bases outside the gene matches. The CDR3 runs 14 residues. In nucleotides, the CDR3 is TGTGCCAGCAGCTGGGGCGGGGGTTCAGATACGCAGTATTTT. It specifies CASSWGGGSDTQYF.

This clonotype was counted a few times. The chain couples TRBV7-4 to TRBJ2-1; D remains unclear. CDR1 is SGHVT, CDR2 SQSDAQ, per germline. V lost 3 bases and J lost 4, with 7 bases in between. The CDR3 runs to 13 residues. Written as DNA, the CDR3 is TGTGCCAGCAGCTTTACGCCGTACAATGAGCAGTTCTTC. Protein sequence: CASSFTPYNEQFF.

This clonotype has just a few counts. The CDR3, as DNA: TGTGCCAGCAGCTTACTAGACAGGAAACCTGAAGCTTTCTTT. This sequence encodes CASSLLDRKPEAFF. This chain joins TRBV7-9 and TRBJ1-1; maybe TRBD1 (6 bases). V was clipped by 2 bases and J by 6 bases, with 13 bases between them. The CDR3 has 14 residues. The germline V gene has CDR1 SEHNR and CDR2 FQNEAQ (reference sequence).

The chain links TRBV12-3 or TRBV12-4 to TRBJ2-1, with 9 positions matching TRBD1. The V segment lost 5 bases and the J segment 10 bases; nucleotides outside the gene matches: 6. The CDR3 has 13 amino acids. CDR3 coding DNA: TGTGCCAGCAGTGGACAGGGGAGGGGGGAGCAGTTCTTC. This sequence encodes CASSGQGRGEQFF.

Many counts were recorded for this clonotype. The rearrangement links TRBV7-2 to TRBJ2-1; D perhaps matches TRBD2 (7 bases). The germline gives CDR1 SGHTA, CDR2 FQGNSA. The CDR3 covers 16 residues. The V and J ends lost 5 bases and 2 bases respectively, with 16 bases between them. CDR3 nucleotide sequence: TGTGCCAGCAGCCCCCCTGAGGGGGGGGCCTACAATGAGCAGTTCTTC. Amino acids: CASSPPEGGAYNEQFF.

The J gene is TRBJ2-7, the V gene TRBV27; 10 bases are a match to TRBD2. The CDR3 spans 13 residues. CDR1 is MNHEY and CDR2 is SMNVEV in the germline V gene (reference sequence). Trimming took 4 bases from V and 6 from J; bases not matched to a gene: 3. The CDR3 DNA sequence: TGTGCCAGCAGTTCCATAGCGGGGGGCGAGCAGTACGTC. It is translated as CASSSIAGGEQYV.

The chain links TRBV6-5 to TRBJ1-5; perhaps TRBD1 as D (5 bases). Germline CDR1 is MNHEY and CDR2 is SVGAGI. V was clipped by 8 bases and J by 7 bases, with 18 bases between them. CDR3 length equals 14 residues. Here the CDR3 DNA reads TGTGCCAGCGGAAACCGGGGCGGGGGACAGCCCCAGCATTTT. Its translation is CASGNRGGGQPQHF.

CDR3 amino acids: CASSLPSRDIQYF. The CDR3 nucleotides are TGTGCCAGCAGCCTACCCTCGAGGGACATTCAGTACTTC. The chain is built from TRBV11-2 and TRBJ2-4, with a tentative D call TRBD2 (5 bases). The CDR3 length is 13 residues. Trimming took 5 bases from V and 8 from J, leaving 13 bases between them. The germline V gene has CDR1 SGHAT and CDR2 FQNNGV.